The source of this T cell receptor (beta chain) is a study of metastatic and nonmetastatic thyroid tumors. Trimming pared 8 bases from V and 8 bases from J, leaving 18 bases between. Germline lookup yields CDR1 SGHNT and CDR2 YENEEA. The CDR3 has 13 residues. TCRdb re-called the PCR reads via MiXCR. The sample gives about 92,000 clones, approximately 15% of which show up once; 3.6% is in the top ten. Patients had received no treatment of any kind before thyroid surgery. This TCR derives from a female donor with papillary thyroid cancer or a benign thyroid nodule (not recorded which). Some clones in this sample may be carry-over from other donors' samples. Sequencing input: blood. This rearrangement joins TRBV11-3 to TRBJ1-2, with D maybe TRBD1 (6 bases). CDR3 sequence (DNA): TGTGCCAGCTTCGTCCCGGGGGCCGGGGGCTACACCTTC. Residues: CASFVPGAGGYTF.